Listed below are T cell receptor beta chains from one sample, sequenced in a study of cytomegalovirus exposure and HLA in healthy donors. Generated by immunoSEQ multiplex PCR, the TCRdb table keeps only in-frame clones and is missing some. The sample contains around 160,000 clones, 68% of which appear only once. The sequenced sample consisted of PBMCs. These receptor sequences come from a woman in her thirties or forties in good health and CMV-seropositive. Both conserved end residues are part of each CDR3. The D gene is left open where the match is weak. Clone size is given for some rows only: seen once, a few or many times, or a class if the clone is expanded.

J gene,CDR3 length,clone size,V gene,D gene,CDR3 protein,CDR3 DNA
TRBJ2-1,15,-,TRBV28,TRBD2,CASSASGISYNEQFF,TGTGCCAGCAGCGCGAGCGGGATCTCCTACAATGAGCAGTTCTTC
TRBJ1-5,14,-,TRBV28,-,CASSLAGSNQPQHF,TGTGCCAGCAGTTTAGCAGGAAGCAATCAGCCCCAGCATTTT
TRBJ1-3,15,-,TRBV7-9,-,CASSSTEISGNTIYF,TGTGCCAGCAGCTCGACAGAGATCTCTGGAAACACCATATATTTT
TRBJ2-7,14,few,TRBV27,-,CASSLSQGLYEQYF,TGTGCCAGCAGTTTATCCCAGGGACTCTACGAGCAGTACTTC
TRBJ2-1,14,few,TRBV6-1,TRBD1,CASRSGTGYNEQFF,TGTGCCAGCAGGTCCGGGACAGGGTACAATGAGCAGTTCTTC
TRBJ1-1,15,-,TRBV10-3,-,CAISTPAGDPGEAFF,TGTGCCATCAGTACTCCCGCGGGGGATCCCGGTGAAGCTTTCTTT
TRBJ2-3,14,-,TRBV11-3,-,CASSLGASTDTQYF,TGTGCCAGCAGCTTAGGCGCTAGCACAGATACGCAGTATTTT
TRBJ2-7,15,-,TRBV28,TRBD2,CASSRGGEAFYEQYF,TGTGCCAGCAGTCGGGGGGGGGAGGCCTTCTACGAGCAGTACTTC
TRBJ2-5,15,-,TRBV11-2,-,CASSRRGGHGKTQYF,TGTGCCAGCAGCCGACGTGGGGGCCACGGTAAGACCCAGTACTTC
TRBJ1-2,15,-,TRBV28,-,CASSVPEGRTSGYTF,TGTGCCAGCAGCGTCCCGGAGGGGCGAACGAGTGGCTACACCTTC
TRBJ1-1,13,-,TRBV28,-,CASATAMNTEAFF,TGTGCCAGCGCAACAGCAATGAACACTGAAGCTTTCTTT
TRBJ2-3,16,-,TRBV13,TRBD2,CASSPGRGGGGDTQYF,TGTGCCAGCAGCCCCGGGAGGGGCGGGGGCGGAGATACGCAGTATTTT
TRBJ1-1,18,-,TRBV18,TRBD1,CASSPNAGQGAGGTEAFF,TGTGCCAGCTCACCTAACGCAGGACAGGGGGCGGGGGGCACTGAAGCTTTCTTT
TRBJ2-7,13,few,TRBV7-9,TRBD1,CASSRDRTYEQYF,TGTGCCAGCAGCCGGGACAGAACCTACGAGCAGTACTTC
TRBJ2-6,17,-,TRBV4-2,TRBD1,CASSQDITGAGANVLTF,TGTGCCAGCAGCCAGGATATAACAGGGGCTGGGGCCAACGTCCTGACTTTC